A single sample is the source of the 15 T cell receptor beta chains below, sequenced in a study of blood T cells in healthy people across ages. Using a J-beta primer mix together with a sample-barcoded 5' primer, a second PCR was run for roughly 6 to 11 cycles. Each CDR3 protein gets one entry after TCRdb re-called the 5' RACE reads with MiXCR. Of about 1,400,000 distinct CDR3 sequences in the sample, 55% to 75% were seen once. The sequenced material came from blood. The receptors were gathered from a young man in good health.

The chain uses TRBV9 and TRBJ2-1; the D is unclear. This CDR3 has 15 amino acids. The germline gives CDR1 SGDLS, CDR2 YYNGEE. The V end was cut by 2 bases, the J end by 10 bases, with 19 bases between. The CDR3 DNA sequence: TGTGCCAGCAGCGTTCAGAGGAGACTTTGGAGCGAGCAGTTCTTC. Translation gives CASSVQRRLWSEQFF.

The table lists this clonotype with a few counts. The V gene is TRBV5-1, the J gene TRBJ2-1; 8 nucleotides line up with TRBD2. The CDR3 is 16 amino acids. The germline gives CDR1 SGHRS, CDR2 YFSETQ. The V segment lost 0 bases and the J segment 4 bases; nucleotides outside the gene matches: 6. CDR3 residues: CASSLVSGGVYNEQFF. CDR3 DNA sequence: TGCGCCAGCAGCTTGGTATCGGGGGGGGTTTACAATGAGCAGTTCTTC. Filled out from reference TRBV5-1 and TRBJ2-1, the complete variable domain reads KAGVTQTPRYLIKTRGQQVTLSCSPISGHRSVSWYQQTPGQGLQFLFEYFSETQRNKGNFPGRFSGRQFSNSRSEMNVSTLELGDSALYLCASSLVSGGVYNEQFFGPGTRLTVL.

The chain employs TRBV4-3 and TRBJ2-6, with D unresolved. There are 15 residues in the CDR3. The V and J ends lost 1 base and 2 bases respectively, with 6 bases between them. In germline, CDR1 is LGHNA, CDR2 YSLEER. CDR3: CASSQGRPGANVLTF. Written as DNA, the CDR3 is TGCGCCAGCAGCCAAGGAAGGCCTGGGGCCAACGTCCTGACTTTC.

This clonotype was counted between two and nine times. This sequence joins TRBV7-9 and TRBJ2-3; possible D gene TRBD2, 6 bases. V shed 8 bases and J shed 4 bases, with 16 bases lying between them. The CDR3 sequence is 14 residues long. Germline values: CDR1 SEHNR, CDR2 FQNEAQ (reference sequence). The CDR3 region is CASCRDGEADTQYF. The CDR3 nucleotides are TGTGCCAGCTGCCGGGACGGGGAGGCAGATACGCAGTATTTT.

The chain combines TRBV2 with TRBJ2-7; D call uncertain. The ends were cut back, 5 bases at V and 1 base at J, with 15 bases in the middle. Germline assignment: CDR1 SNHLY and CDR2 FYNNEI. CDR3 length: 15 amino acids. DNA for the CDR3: TGTGCCAGCAGTAACTACATCGCCAGTTCCTACGAGCAGTACTTC. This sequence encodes CASSNYIASSYEQYF. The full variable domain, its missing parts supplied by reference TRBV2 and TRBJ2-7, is EPEVTQTPSHQVTQMGQEVILRCVPISNHLYFYWYRQILGQKVEFLVSFYNNEISEKSEIFDDQFSVERPDGSNFTLKIRSTKLEDSAMYFCASSNYIASSYEQYFGPGTRLTVT.

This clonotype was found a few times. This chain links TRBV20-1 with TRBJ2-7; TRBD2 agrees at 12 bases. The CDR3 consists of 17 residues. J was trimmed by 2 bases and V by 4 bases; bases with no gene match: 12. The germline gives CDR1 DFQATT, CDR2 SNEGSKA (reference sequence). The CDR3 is CSATLEGLAGITYEQYF. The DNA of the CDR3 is TGCAGTGCTACCTTAGAAGGACTAGCGGGAATCACCTACGAGCAGTACTTC.

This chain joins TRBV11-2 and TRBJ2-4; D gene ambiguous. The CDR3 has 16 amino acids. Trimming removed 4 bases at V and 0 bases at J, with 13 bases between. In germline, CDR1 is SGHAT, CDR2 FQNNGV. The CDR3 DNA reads TGTGCCAGCAGCTCTCCTTGGGCAGGAGCCAAAAACATTCAGTACTTC. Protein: CASSSPWAGAKNIQYF.

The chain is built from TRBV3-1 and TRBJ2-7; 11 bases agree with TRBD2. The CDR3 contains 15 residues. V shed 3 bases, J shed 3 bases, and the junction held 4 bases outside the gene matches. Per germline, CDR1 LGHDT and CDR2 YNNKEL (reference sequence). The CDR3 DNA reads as TGTGCCAGCAGCCACGAAGGACTAGCGGGCTACGAGCAGTACTTC. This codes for CASSHEGLAGYEQYF.

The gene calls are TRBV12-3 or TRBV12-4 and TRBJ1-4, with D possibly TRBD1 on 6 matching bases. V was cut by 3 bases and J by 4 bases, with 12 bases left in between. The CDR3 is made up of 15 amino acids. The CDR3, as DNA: TGTGCCAGCAGTTTTCAGGACAGCGTTAATGAAAAACTGTTTTTT. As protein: CASSFQDSVNEKLFF.

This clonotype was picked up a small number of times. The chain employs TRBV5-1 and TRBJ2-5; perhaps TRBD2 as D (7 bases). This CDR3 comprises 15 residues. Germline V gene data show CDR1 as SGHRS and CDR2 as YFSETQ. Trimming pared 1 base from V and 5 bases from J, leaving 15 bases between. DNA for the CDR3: TGCGCCAGCAGCTTGTACAGGGAGGGTCGGGAGACCCAGTACTTC. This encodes CASSLYREGRETQYF.

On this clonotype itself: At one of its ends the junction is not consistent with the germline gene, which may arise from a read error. CDR3 loop: CASSPTADRDLYEQYF. Here the CDR3 DNA reads TGCGCCAGCAGCCCCACCGCCGACAGGGACCTCTACGAGCAGTACTTC. V is TRBV2 and J is TRBJ2-4, with TRBD1 identical over 7 bases. The J call is uncertain, as TRBJ2-7 better fits the DNA end. The CDR3 has 16 residues. CDR1 is SNHLY and CDR2 is FYNNEI in the germline V gene.

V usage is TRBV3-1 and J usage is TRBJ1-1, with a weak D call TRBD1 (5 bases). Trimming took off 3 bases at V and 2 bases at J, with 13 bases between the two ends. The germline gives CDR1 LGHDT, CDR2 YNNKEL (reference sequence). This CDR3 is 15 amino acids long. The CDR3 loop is CASSHPGQLNTEAFF. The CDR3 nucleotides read TGTGCCAGCAGCCATCCGGGGCAGCTTAACACTGAAGCTTTCTTT. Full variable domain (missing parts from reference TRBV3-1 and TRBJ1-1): DTAVSQTPKYLVTQMGNDKSIKCEQNLGHDTMYWYKQDSKKFLKIMFSYNNKELIINETVPNRFSPKSPDKAHLNLHINSLELGDSAVYFCASSHPGQLNTEAFFGQGTRLTVV.

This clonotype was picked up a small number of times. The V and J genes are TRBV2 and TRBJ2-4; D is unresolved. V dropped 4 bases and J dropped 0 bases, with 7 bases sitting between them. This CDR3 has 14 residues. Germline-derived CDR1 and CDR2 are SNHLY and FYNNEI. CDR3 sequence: CASSVLIAKNIQYF. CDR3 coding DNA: TGTGCCAGCAGTGTGCTGATAGCCAAAAACATTCAGTACTTC. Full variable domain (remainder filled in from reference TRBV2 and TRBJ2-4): EPEVTQTPSHQVTQMGQEVILRCVPISNHLYFYWYRQILGQKVEFLVSFYNNEISEKSEIFDDQFSVERPDGSNFTLKIRSTKLEDSAMYFCASSVLIAKNIQYFGAGTRLSVL.

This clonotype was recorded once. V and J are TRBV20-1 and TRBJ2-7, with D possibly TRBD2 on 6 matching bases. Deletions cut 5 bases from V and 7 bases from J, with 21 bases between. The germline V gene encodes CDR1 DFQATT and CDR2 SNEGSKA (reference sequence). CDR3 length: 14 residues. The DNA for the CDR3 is TGCAGTGCTGATAGTGGGTCCGTGGCGGGGGAGCAGTACTTC. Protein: CSADSGSVAGEQYF.

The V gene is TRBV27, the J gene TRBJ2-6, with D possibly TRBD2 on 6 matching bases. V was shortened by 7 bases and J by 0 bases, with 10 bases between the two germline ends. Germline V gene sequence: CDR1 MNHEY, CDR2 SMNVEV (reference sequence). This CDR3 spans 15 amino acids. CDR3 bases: TGTGCCAGCAAGGGAGGACTCTCTGGGGCCAACGTCCTGACTTTC. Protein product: CASKGGLSGANVLTF.